The sequence of this T cell receptor (beta chain) was determined in a study of T cell responses to AZD1222 COVID-19 vaccine. The CDR3 spans 16 residues. V was clipped by 1 base and J by 1 base, with 13 bases between them. Germline V gives CDR1 SGHAT, CDR2 FQNNGV. Study outcomes and limitations: Clonal diversity was possibly underestimated, and the donors were mostly white British, with more females. Vaccine-associated CD4 TCRs ranged over spike, dominating at 160-218 and 743-854. Seropositive status at baseline applied to only a handful of AZD1222 recipients.

This clone was seen more than once but under ten times. Its antigen is not identified. Here immunoSEQ multiplex PCR was the method, and the copy in TCRdb shows in-frame clones only, minus some. The sample has about 180,000 clones; around 90% are singletons. This chain links TRBV11-2 with TRBJ1-1; TRBD1 is a possible D gene (5 bases). This receptor was identified in an adult in good health. The sequencing here drew on peripheral blood, taken on day 0 of AZD1222 vaccination. CDR3 DNA: TGTGCCAGCAGCTTAGGGTCGGGGGGTCCGAACACTGAAGCTTTCTTT. Residues: CASSLGSGGPNTEAFF.